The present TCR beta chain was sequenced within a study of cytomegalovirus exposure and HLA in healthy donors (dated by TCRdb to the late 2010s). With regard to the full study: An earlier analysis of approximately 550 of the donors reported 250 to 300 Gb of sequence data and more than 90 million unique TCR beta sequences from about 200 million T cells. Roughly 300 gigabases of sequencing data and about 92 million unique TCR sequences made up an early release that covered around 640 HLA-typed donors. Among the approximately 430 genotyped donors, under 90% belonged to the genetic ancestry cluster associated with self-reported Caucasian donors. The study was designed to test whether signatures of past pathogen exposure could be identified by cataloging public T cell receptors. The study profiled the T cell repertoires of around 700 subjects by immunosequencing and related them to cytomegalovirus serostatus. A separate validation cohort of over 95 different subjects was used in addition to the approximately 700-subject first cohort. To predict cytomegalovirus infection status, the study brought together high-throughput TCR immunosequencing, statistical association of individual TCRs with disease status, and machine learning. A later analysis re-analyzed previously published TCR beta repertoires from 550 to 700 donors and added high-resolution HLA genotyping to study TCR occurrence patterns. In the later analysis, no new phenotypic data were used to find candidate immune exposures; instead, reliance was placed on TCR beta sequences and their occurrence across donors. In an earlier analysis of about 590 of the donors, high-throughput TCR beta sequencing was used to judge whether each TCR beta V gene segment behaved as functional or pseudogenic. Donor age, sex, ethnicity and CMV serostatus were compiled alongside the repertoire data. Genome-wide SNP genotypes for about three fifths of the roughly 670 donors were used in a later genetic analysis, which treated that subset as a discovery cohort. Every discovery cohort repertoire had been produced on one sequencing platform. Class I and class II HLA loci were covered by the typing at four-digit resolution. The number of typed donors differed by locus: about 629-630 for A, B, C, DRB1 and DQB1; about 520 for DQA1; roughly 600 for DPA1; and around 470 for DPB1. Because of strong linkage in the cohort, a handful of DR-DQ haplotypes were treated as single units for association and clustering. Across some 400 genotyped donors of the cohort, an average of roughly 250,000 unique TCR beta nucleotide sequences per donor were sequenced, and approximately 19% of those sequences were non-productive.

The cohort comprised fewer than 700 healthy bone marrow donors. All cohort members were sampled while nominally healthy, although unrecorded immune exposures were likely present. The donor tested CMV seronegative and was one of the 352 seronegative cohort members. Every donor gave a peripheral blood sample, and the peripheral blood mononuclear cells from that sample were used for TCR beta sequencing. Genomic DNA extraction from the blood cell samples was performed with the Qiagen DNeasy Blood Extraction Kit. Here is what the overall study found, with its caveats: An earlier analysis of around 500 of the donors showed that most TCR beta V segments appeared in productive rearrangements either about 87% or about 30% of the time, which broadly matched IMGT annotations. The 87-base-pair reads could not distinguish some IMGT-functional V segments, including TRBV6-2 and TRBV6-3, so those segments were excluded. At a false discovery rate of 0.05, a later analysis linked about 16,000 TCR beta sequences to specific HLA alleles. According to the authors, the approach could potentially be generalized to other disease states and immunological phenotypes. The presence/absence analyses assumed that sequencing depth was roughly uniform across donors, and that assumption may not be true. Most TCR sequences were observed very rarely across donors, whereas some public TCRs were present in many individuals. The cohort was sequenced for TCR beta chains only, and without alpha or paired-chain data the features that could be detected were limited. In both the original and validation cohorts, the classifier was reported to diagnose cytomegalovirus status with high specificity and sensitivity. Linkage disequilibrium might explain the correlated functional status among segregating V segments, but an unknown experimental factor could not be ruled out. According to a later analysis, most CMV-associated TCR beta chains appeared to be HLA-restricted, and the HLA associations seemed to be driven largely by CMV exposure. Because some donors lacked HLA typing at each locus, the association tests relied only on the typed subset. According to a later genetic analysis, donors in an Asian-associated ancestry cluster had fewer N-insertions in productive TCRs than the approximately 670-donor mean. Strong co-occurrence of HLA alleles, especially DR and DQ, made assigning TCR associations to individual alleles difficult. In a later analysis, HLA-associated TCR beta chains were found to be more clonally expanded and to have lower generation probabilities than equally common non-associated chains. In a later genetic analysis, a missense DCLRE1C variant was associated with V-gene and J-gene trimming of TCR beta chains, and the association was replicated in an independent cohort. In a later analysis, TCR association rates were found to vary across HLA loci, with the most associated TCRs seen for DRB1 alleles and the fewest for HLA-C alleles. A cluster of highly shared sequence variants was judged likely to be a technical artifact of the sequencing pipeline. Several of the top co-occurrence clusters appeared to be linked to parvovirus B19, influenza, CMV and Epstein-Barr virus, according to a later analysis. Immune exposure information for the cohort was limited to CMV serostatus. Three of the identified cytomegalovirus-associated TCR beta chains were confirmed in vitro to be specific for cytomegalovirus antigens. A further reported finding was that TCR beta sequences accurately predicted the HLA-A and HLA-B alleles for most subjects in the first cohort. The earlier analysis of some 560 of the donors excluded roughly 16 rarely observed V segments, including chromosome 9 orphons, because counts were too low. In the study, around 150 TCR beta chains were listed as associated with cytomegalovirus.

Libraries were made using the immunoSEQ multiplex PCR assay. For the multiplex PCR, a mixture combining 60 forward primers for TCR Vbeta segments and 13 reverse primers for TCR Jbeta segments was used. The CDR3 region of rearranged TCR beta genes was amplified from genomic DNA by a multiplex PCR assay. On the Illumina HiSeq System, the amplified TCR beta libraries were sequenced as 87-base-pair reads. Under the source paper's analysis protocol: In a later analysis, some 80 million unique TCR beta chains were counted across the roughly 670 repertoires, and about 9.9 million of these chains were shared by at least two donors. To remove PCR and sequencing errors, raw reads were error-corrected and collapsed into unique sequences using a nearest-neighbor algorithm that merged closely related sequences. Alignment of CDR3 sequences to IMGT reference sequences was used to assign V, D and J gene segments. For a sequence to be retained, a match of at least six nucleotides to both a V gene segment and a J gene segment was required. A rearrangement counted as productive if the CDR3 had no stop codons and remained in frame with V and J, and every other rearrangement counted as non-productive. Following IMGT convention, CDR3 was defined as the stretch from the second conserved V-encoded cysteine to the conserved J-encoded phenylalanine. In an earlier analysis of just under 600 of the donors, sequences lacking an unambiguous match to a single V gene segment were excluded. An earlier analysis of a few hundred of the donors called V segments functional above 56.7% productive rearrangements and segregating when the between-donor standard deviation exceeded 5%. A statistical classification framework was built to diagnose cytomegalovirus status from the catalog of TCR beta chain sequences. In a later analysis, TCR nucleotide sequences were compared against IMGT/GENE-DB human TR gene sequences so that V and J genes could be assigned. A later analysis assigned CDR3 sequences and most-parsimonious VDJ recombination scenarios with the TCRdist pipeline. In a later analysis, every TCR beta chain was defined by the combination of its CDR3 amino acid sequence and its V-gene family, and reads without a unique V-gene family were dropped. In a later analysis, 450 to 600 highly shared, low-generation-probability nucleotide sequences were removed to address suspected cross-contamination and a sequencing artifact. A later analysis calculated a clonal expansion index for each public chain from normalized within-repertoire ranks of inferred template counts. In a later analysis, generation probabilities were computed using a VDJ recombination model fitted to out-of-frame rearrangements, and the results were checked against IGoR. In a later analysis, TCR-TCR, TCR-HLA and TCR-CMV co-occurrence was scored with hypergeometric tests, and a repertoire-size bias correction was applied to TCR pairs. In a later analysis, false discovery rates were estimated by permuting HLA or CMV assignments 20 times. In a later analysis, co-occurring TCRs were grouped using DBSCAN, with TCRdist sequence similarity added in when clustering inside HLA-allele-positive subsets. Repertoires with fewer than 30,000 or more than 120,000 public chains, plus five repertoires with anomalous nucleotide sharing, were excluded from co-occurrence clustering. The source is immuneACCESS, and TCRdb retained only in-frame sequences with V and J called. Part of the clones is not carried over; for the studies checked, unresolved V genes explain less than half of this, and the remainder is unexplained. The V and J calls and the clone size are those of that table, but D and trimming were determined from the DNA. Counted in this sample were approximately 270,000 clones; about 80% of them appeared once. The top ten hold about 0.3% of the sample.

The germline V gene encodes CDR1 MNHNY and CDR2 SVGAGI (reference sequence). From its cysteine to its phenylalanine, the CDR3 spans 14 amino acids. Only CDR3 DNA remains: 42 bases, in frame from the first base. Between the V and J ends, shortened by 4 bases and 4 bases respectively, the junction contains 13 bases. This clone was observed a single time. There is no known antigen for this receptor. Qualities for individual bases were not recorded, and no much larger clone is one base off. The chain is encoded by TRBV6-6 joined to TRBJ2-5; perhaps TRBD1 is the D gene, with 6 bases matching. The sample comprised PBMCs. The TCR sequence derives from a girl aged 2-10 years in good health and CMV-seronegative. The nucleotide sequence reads TGTGCCAGCAGTTCACAGGGTGAGAGAGAGACCCAGTACTTC. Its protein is CASSSQGERETQYF.